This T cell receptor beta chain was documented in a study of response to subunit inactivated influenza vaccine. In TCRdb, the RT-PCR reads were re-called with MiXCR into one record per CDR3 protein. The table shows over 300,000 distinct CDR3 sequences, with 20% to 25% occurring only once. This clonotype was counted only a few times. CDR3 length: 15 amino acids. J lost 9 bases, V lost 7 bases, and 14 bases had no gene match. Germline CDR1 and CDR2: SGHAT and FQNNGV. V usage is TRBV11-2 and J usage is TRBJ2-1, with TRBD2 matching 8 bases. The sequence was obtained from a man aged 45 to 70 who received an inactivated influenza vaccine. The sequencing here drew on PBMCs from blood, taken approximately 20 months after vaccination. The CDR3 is CASTRASGGAGEQFF. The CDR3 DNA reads TGTGCCAGCACCCGTGCGTCGGGGGGGGCCGGTGAGCAGTTCTTC.